Each of the 10 T cell receptor beta chains below was sequenced from the same sample in a study of cytomegalovirus exposure and HLA in healthy donors. This table comes from immunoSEQ multiplex PCR, and its TCRdb copy is limited to in-frame clones, with some not included. The table lists about 170,000 clones, less than 90% of them singletons. Sample: PBMCs. These TCRs come from a woman in her twenties or thirties in good health and CMV-seronegative.

The V call is TRBV30, the J call TRBJ1-1; 7 nucleotides align to TRBD1. The length of the CDR3 is 15 residues. Trimming took 3 bases from V and 0 from J; bases not matched to a gene: 7. Germline assignment: CDR1 GTSNPN and CDR2 SVGIG (reference sequence). The CDR3 DNA is TGTGCCTGGAGGGGGATAGGACAGGTGAACACTGAAGCTTTCTTT. Translating gives CAWRGIGQVNTEAFF.

The J gene is TRBJ1-1, the V gene TRBV29-1; maybe TRBD1 (6 bases). Looked up from germline, CDR1 is SQVTM and CDR2 is ANQGSEA. The germline V and J ends were trimmed by 5 bases and 0 bases, with 10 bases remaining between them. This CDR3 spans 13 amino acids. CDR3 DNA sequence: TGCAGCGTTAGAGACAGGCTGAACACTGAAGCTTTCTTT. Protein: CSVRDRLNTEAFF. The whole variable domain, remainder taken from reference TRBV29-1 and TRBJ1-1, is SAVISQKPSRDICQRGTSLTIQCQVDSQVTMMFWYRQQPGQSLTLIATANQGSEATYESGFVIDKFPISRPNLTFSTLTVSNMSPEDSSIYLCSVRDRLNTEAFFGQGTRLTVV.

The chain recombines TRBV6-6 with TRBJ1-2; no definite D call. The CDR3 has 13 amino acids. The germline gives CDR1 MNHNY, CDR2 SVGAGI (reference sequence). The V end was cut by 2 bases, the J end by 4 bases, with 8 bases between. In nucleotides, the CDR3 is TGTGCCAGCAGTTACGAACACAGCTATGGCTACACCTTC. This sequence encodes CASSYEHSYGYTF.

This clone occurred a few times. The chain couples TRBV5-6 to TRBJ1-3; D gene uncertain. Per germline, CDR1 SGHDT and CDR2 YYEEEE. This CDR3 has 13 residues. V was trimmed by 6 bases and J by 2 bases, leaving 9 bases between them. DNA of the CDR3: TGTGCCAGCACCCTACAGCCTGGAAACACCATATATTTT. Amino acids: CASTLQPGNTIYF.

The chain is built from TRBV4-2 and TRBJ2-7; no firm D call. The CDR3 is 16 amino acids. V was pared by 1 base and J by 0 bases, with 13 bases between. Germline CDR1 LGHNA, CDR2 YNFKEQ. The chain's CDR3 is CASSQGIRQPSYEQYF. The CDR3 region has the DNA TGTGCCAGCAGCCAAGGAATCCGCCAACCCTCCTACGAGCAGTACTTC.

This clone was observed once. The gene calls are TRBV28 and TRBJ2-3; D is uncertain. Germline CDR1 is MDHEN and CDR2 is SYDVKM. There are 15 residues in the CDR3. Trimming removed 2 bases from V and 0 bases from J, with 9 bases in between. The CDR3 bases are TGTGCCAGCAGTTTAGGGCAGACTAGCACAGATACGCAGTATTTT. Translated: CASSLGQTSTDTQYF.

This clone showed up just once. V and J are TRBV6-1 and TRBJ2-2, with D maybe TRBD1 (6 bases). From germline, CDR1 is MNHNS and CDR2 SASEGT. The CDR3 length is 16 residues. The V end was cut by 2 bases, the J end by 5 bases, with 15 bases between. This CDR3 reads CASSEFMGARTGELFF. The CDR3 bases are TGTGCCAGCAGTGAATTTATGGGGGCTCGTACCGGGGAGCTGTTTTTT.

V and J are TRBV28 and TRBJ2-5; D not certain. The germline V gene encodes CDR1 MDHEN and CDR2 SYDVKM. Trimming shortened V by 4 bases and J by 1 base, and 10 bases separated the two germline ends. The CDR3 runs to 14 residues. The DNA of the CDR3 is TGTGCCAGCAGTTCCCTAGTCGGCCAAGAGACCCAGTACTTC. Translating gives CASSSLVGQETQYF.

This clone was counted between two and nine times. This chain uses TRBV28 with TRBJ2-7, with D unclear. The ends were cut back, 5 bases at V and 4 bases at J, with 9 bases in the middle. CDR1 is MDHEN and CDR2 is SYDVKM in the germline V gene. There are 12 residues in the CDR3. The CDR3 DNA follows: TGTGCCAGCAGTCCCCATAAGTACGAGCAGTACTTC. It codes for CASSPHKYEQYF. The entire variable domain, with the rest obtained from reference TRBV28 and TRBJ2-7, is as follows: DVKVTQSSRYLVKRTGEKVFLECVQDMDHENMFWYRQDPGLGLRLIYFSYDVKMKEKGDIPEGYSVSREKKERFSLILESASTNQTSMYLCASSPHKYEQYFGPGTRLTVT.

The chain employs TRBV18 and TRBJ2-1, with D perhaps being TRBD1 or TRBD2 (5 bases each). CDR1 KGHSH and CDR2 LQKENI come from the germline V gene. The CDR3 has 13 amino acids. Trimming took off 3 bases at V and 15 bases at J, with 18 bases between the two ends. The CDR3 DNA sequence: TGTGCCAGCTCACCCCCGACCGGGACCCTGCTGTTCTTC. Residues: CASSPPTGTLLFF.